This T cell receptor beta chain appears in the sequencing data of a study of molecular identifiers for immune sequencing clone quantification. The CDR3 is 14 amino acids. The V gene lost 4 bases and the J gene lost 6 bases, with 14 bases spanning the gap. CDR1 is MDHEN and CDR2 is SYDVKM in the germline V gene. TCRdb re-called the PCR reads through MiXCR, storing one row per CDR3 protein. The table has about 630,000 distinct CDR3 sequences, roughly 25% seen once. The authors sorted naive CD8 T cells as CD8+CD4-CCR7+CD45RA+. Turning to this clonotype: Since a much larger clone is just one base distant, this may be a read error.

This TCR came from a human donor in good health. Some libraries in this study had Jurkat cell RNA spiked in. The sequenced sample consisted of naive CD8+ T cells from blood, with Jurkat cell RNA spiked in. Subset given: FACS-sorted CD8+CD4-CCR7+CD45RA+ naive T cells. The chain carries TRBV28 and TRBJ2-3; the D is unclear. The CDR3 DNA is TGTGCCAGCAGTTCCATTGCTAGTTCCGATACGCAGTATTTT. Residues: CASSSIASSDTQYF. Variable domain in full (rest from reference TRBV28 and TRBJ2-3): DVKVTQSSRYLVKRTGEKVFLECVQDMDHENMFWYRQDPGLGLRLIYFSYDVKMKEKGDIPEGYSVSREKKERFSLILESASTNQTSMYLCASSSIASSDTQYFGPGTRLTVL.